Here is one TCR beta chain with its context. Germline is not matched at one junction end, which may reflect a read error. CDR1 and CDR2 from the germline V gene are SNHLY and FYNNEI. The CDR3 length is 12 residues. This entry comes from a study of prognosis after radiotherapy for stage I lung cancer. Two rounds of multiplex PCR amplified TCR beta CDR3 from genomic DNA. TRBV and TRBJ genes each had their own specific primers in first-round PCR. TCRdb itself ran the multiplex PCR reads through MiXCR, one entry per CDR3 protein. Seen here are fewer than 25,000 distinct CDR3 sequences, approximately 35% observed once, and the top ten hold 62%.

Sample: PBMCs, taken before or after stereotactic body radiation therapy (not recorded which). The chain combines TRBV2 with TRBJ1-2, with D uncertain. The clonotype was recovered from a donor at least 50 years old with non-small cell lung cancer. For the CDR3, the DNA is TGTACCAGCAGTACCTGGGGTATGTGCTACACCTTC. Translating it yields CTSSTWGMCYTF.